The present T cell receptor (beta chain) was sequenced within a study of blood T cell repertoires in COVID-19. The authors' processing: Amplified reference gene primers provided the basis for estimating nucleated cell counts. The protocol was immunoSEQ multiplex PCR, while the TCRdb copy is restricted to in-frame clones and leaves out a portion. V, J and clone size are those of that table, while D and trimming were read from the DNA. The sample lists some 310,000 clones, 90% occurring once. CDR3 length: 16 amino acids. Germline-derived CDR1 and CDR2 are LGHDT and YNNKEL (reference sequence). The junction had 9 bases not matched to a gene; V was cut back by 3 bases and J by 4 bases. Patients at the Seattle site were enrolled during active infection and followed longitudinally.

The material sequenced was peripheral blood. V gene TRBV3-1 (or the pseudogene TRBV3-2) combines with J gene TRBJ2-5, with TRBD2 identical over 9 bases. The sequence was obtained from a woman between 25 and 40 years old with COVID-19, enrolled during active disease. The CDR3 region is CASSHTSGLPRETQYF. DNA of the CDR3: TGTGCCAGCAGCCATACTAGCGGGTTGCCTAGAGAGACCCAGTACTTC.